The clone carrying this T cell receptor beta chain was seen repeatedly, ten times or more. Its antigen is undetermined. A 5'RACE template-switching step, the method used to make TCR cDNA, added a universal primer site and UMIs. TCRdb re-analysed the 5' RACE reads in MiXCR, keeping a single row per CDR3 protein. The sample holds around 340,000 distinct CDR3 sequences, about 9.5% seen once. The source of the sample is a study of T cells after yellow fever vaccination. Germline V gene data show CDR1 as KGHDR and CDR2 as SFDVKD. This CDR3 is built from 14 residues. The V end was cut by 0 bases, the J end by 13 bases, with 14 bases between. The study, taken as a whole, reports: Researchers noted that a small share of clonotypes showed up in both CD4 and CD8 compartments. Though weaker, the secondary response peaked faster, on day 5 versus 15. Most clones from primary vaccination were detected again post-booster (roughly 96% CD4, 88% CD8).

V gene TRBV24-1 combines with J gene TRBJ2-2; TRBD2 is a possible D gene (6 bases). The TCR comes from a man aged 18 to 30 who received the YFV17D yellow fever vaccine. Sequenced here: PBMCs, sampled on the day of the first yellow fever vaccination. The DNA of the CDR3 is TGTGCCACCAGTGATTTGCAACCCGGAGGGTGGCTGTTTTTT. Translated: CATSDLQPGGWLFF.